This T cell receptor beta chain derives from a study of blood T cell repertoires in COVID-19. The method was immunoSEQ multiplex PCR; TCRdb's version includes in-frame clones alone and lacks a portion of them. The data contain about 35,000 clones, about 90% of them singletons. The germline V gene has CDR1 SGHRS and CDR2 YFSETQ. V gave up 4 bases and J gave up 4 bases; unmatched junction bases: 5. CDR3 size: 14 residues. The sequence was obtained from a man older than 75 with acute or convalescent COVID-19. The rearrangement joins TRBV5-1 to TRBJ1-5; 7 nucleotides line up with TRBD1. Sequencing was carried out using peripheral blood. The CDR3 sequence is CASSLGTANQPQHF. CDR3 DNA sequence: TGCGCCAGCAGCCTCGGGACAGCTAATCAGCCCCAGCATTTT.